The sequence of this TCR beta chain was determined in a study of blood T cell repertoires in COVID-19. Study as a whole: PBMCs, B-cell-depleted T cells, or T cells were the source of the cDNA or gDNA that made up the material.

Study processing details: Amplification from reference gene primers served as the basis for estimated nucleated cell counts. Assay: immunoSEQ multiplex PCR; the TCRdb copy retains only in-frame clones and omits some. That table furnishes V, J and clone size, whereas the DNA furnished D and trimming. Of more than 350,000 clones in the sample, 70% to 90% were seen once. The CDR3 consists of 14 residues. Germline CDR1 is MDHEN and CDR2 is SYDVKM. Trimming took off 1 base at V and 8 bases at J, with 14 bases between the two ends. This chain connects TRBV28 to TRBJ1-2; TRBD1 is a possible D gene (5 bases). This clonotype was obtained from a woman aged 18-35 years who had been exposed to COVID-19. The sequencing sample was made of PBMCs or T cells enriched from blood (not recorded which). The CDR3 is CASSLLQGTIGYTF. CDR3 in DNA: TGTGCCAGCAGTTTATTGCAGGGTACGATAGGCTACACCTTC.